The 18 T cell receptor beta chains given below trace back to one sample, sequenced in a study of blood T cell repertoires in COVID-19 (TCRdb year 2020). Library generation was performed with the immunoSEQ multiplex PCR assay. Drawn from immuneACCESS, this table holds only the in-frame rearrangements with V and J called that TCRdb kept. Clones are partly lost; checked studies trace under half to an unresolved V gene and leave the rest unexplained. Here the sample has about 260,000 clones; 75% to 90% occur a single time. Over 8.5% of the sample rests with the top ten. The sample comprised peripheral blood. All receptors derive from a human donor in a cohort sampled during active COVID-19.

The chain employs TRBV20-1 and TRBJ2-4, with 10 bases matching TRBD2. Germline V CDR1 and CDR2: DFQATT, SNEGSKA (reference sequence). V shed 3 bases, J shed 8 bases, and the junction held 7 bases outside the gene matches. The CDR3 runs to 14 residues. The CDR3: CSASPGTSDDIQYF. CDR3 bases: TGCAGTGCTAGTCCCGGGACTAGCGATGACATTCAGTACTTC.

V gene TRBV9 combines with J gene TRBJ1-5; D not resolved. CDR1 and CDR2 (germline): SGDLS, YYNGEE. The CDR3 is made up of 14 amino acids. The V end lost 4 bases, the J end lost 1 base, and 9 bases lay between the germline ends. The CDR3 region is CASSREASNQPQHF. As DNA, the CDR3 is TGTGCCAGCAGCCGGGAGGCGAGCAATCAGCCCCAGCATTTT.

This clone appeared a few times. The V gene is TRBV5-4, the J gene TRBJ1-1; D is possibly TRBD1 (5 bases). Germline V gives CDR1 SGHNT, CDR2 YYREEE (reference sequence). V was shortened by 3 bases and J by 11 bases, with 11 bases between the two germline ends. The CDR3 totals 11 residues. CDR3 sequence (DNA): TGTGCCAGCAGCTCGGGGGGGACGGCTTTCTTT. Amino acid sequence: CASSSGGTAFF.

This clone was counted a single time. The rearrangement links TRBV27 to TRBJ1-1; D call uncertain. Germline values: CDR1 MNHEY, CDR2 SMNVEV (reference sequence). There are 14 residues in the CDR3. Trimming took off 6 bases at V and 0 bases at J, with 11 bases between the two ends. The CDR3 sequence is CASSPSRMNTEAFF. The CDR3 DNA sequence: TGTGCCAGCAGCCCCAGTCGTATGAACACTGAAGCTTTCTTT.

The rearrangement uses TRBV18 and TRBJ1-1; 7 nucleotides line up with TRBD1. Germline CDR1 KGHSH, CDR2 LQKENI. This CDR3 spans 13 amino acids. V was pared by 3 bases and J by 6 bases, with 4 bases of the junction left unmatched. In DNA, the CDR3 is TGTGCCAGCTCACCCAAGACAGGGTCTGAAGCTTTCTTT. Translation: CASSPKTGSEAFF.

The rearrangement joins TRBV5-1 to TRBJ1-1; 9 positions match TRBD1. CDR3 length equals 15 residues. Per germline, CDR1 SGHRS and CDR2 YFSETQ. Trimming at V came to 4 bases and at J to 1 base, leaving 5 bases not matched to a gene. The CDR3 loop reads CASSGGTGPNTEAFF. In DNA, the CDR3 is TGCGCCAGCAGCGGGGGGACAGGGCCGAACACTGAAGCTTTCTTT.

This clone was seen a few times. The chain employs TRBV19 and TRBJ1-2; 8 nucleotides match TRBD1. V shed 6 bases and J 5 bases; nucleotides not matched to a gene: 5. The germline gives CDR1 LNHDA, CDR2 SQIVND (reference sequence). The length of the CDR3 is 13 residues. In nucleotides, the CDR3 is TGTGCCAGTAGGGACAGGGTACAATATGGCTACACCTTC. This encodes CASRDRVQYGYTF.

This rearrangement joins TRBV11-2 to TRBJ2-5, with D possibly TRBD1 on 6 matching bases. V shed 5 bases and J shed 1 base, with 20 bases lying between them. CDR3 length: 17 residues. Germline CDR1 SGHAT, CDR2 FQNNGV. As DNA, the CDR3 is TGTGCCAGCAGCACCCCTCTTGGGGGCCGATTCCAAGAGACCCAGTACTTC. Translation gives CASSTPLGGRFQETQYF.

Turning to this clone: Mismatch with germline at one junction end may stem from a read error. The sample has other DNA sequences that encode this CDR3 too. The rearrangement joins TRBV6-5 to TRBJ2-7; 10 nucleotides line up with TRBD1. This CDR3 has 15 amino acids. Germline V gene sequence: CDR1 MNHEY, CDR2 SVGAGI. This chain's CDR3 is CASSQRPGTGVEQYF. CDR3 nucleotide sequence: TGTGCCAGCAGCCAACGTCCCGGGACAGGGGTCGAGCAGTACTTT.

This rearrangement joins TRBV5-1 to TRBJ2-2, with D possibly being TRBD2 (6 bases). The germline V gene encodes CDR1 SGHRS and CDR2 YFSETQ. CDR3 size: 14 residues. Trimming stripped 10 bases from V and 1 base from J, with 14 bases between. The CDR3 region has the DNA TGCGCCGGGAGGAAGGAGGTGAACACCGGGGAGCTGTTTTTT. As protein: CAGRKEVNTGELFF.

The chain joins TRBV10-1 to TRBJ2-3, with TRBD2 matching over 12 bases. Germline CDR1 reads WNHNN; CDR2 reads SYGVQD (reference sequence). V gave up 4 bases and J gave up 3 bases; unmatched junction bases: 2. There are 15 residues in the CDR3. The CDR3 bases are TGCGCCAGCAGTGCCGGGACTAGCGGGACAGATACGCAGTATTTT. It is translated as CASSAGTSGTDTQYF.

The chain couples TRBV5-1 to TRBJ2-3; TRBD2 aligns across 11 bases. J was trimmed by 5 bases and V by 1 base; bases with no gene match: 3. The CDR3 runs to 15 residues. Germline-derived CDR1 and CDR2 are SGHRS and YFSETQ. This chain's CDR3 is CASSLRLAGRDTQYF. The CDR3, as DNA: TGCGCCAGCAGCTTGAGACTAGCGGGGAGAGATACGCAGTATTTT.

The V and J genes are TRBV5-4 and TRBJ2-6, with TRBD2 as a possible D gene (7 bases). Germline V gene data show CDR1 as SGHNT and CDR2 as YYREEE (reference sequence). The CDR3 has 16 amino acids. V dropped 6 bases and J dropped 4 bases, with 17 bases sitting between them. The CDR3 here is CASTRGGATGANVLTF. For the CDR3, the DNA is TGTGCCAGCACCCGTGGGGGGGCAACGGGGGCCAACGTCCTGACTTTC.

This clone appeared a few times. This chain uses TRBV6-5 with TRBJ2-7, with 7 bases aligning to TRBD1. CDR1 and CDR2 (germline): MNHEY, SVGAGI. V lost 5 bases and J lost 1; bases outside the gene matches: 8. The CDR3 length is 15 residues. CDR3 sequence reads: CASSPHRGPSYEQYF. DNA of the CDR3: TGTGCCAGCAGTCCTCACAGGGGTCCGTCCTACGAGCAGTACTTC.

The chain has TRBV12-3 or TRBV12-4 and TRBJ2-7; 7 bases line up with TRBD1. The CDR3 contains 11 residues. The V and J ends lost 5 bases and 9 bases, in that order; junction bases with no gene match: 4. The DNA of the CDR3 is TGTGCCAGCAGTCTCAACAGGGGGCAGTACTTC. This gives the protein CASSLNRGQYF.

The chain has TRBV11-3 and TRBJ2-1; perhaps TRBD2 as D (6 bases). This CDR3 contains 16 residues. V lost 0 bases and J 3 bases, leaving 12 bases between the germline ends. CDR1 and CDR2 from the germline V gene are SGHNT and YENEEA. The CDR3: CASSLERGTGYNEQFF. The CDR3 DNA sequence: TGTGCCAGCAGCTTAGAGCGGGGAACGGGCTACAATGAGCAGTTCTTC.

This clone was counted a few times. Other nucleotide sequences from this sample produce the same CDR3. This chain joins TRBV18 and TRBJ1-4; D remains unclear. Germline CDR1 reads KGHSH; CDR2 reads LQKENI. CDR3 length: 13 residues. Trimming stripped 3 bases from V and 7 bases from J, with 9 bases between. CDR3 sequence: CASSPGRGEKLFF. DNA of the CDR3: TGTGCCAGCTCACCGGGGAGAGGTGAAAAACTGTTTTTT. Combining the CDR3 with reference TRBV18 and TRBJ1-4 gives the whole variable domain NAGVMQNPRHLVRRRGQEARLRCSPMKGHSHVYWYRQLPEEGLKFMVYLQKENIIDESGMPKERFSAEFPKEGPSILRIQQVVRGDSAAYFCASSPGRGEKLFFGSGTQLSVL.

This clone occurred once. The chain has TRBV5-8 and TRBJ2-1; 7 positions match TRBD1. The CDR3 totals 15 residues. Germline CDR1 SGHTS, CDR2 YDEGEE. After removal of 6 bases from V and 3 bases from J, the junction contained 9 bases not matched to a gene. The CDR3 spells CASTPRGKGYNEQFF. In nucleotides, the CDR3 is TGTGCCAGCACCCCCAGGGGGAAGGGCTACAATGAGCAGTTCTTC.